The 22 T cell receptor beta chains below were found in one sample sequenced in a study of T cell changes during pregnancy in multiple sclerosis. Assay used: immunoSEQ multiplex PCR; TCRdb lists only in-frame clones, some missing. The top ten clones hold 1.4% of a sample with about 69,000 clones, under 95% of them seen once. The starting material was peripheral blood, obtained in the third trimester of pregnancy. The origin of the receptors is a female donor with multiple sclerosis, enrolled in a pregnancy study.

This chain joins TRBV5-1 and TRBJ2-1; 8 positions agree with TRBD1. Germline values: CDR1 SGHRS, CDR2 YFSETQ. V lost 2 bases to trimming and J lost 5 bases; unmatched junction nucleotides: 3. The CDR3 loop spans 14 amino acids. The CDR3: CASSLQTGDNEQFF. CDR3 coding DNA: TGCGCCAGCAGCTTACAGACAGGGGACAATGAGCAGTTCTTC.

Only a few counts were recorded for this clone. V is TRBV20-1 and J is TRBJ1-1; tentatively, D is TRBD1 (6 bases). Per germline, CDR1 DFQATT and CDR2 SNEGSKA (reference sequence). The CDR3 is 11 amino acids. V was shortened by 7 bases and J by 5 bases, with 11 bases between the two germline ends. In DNA form, the CDR3 reads TGCAGTGTCCCAGGGGTTACTGAAGCTTTCTTT. Its translation: CSVPGVTEAFF.

This CDR3 reads CASSIDKGDGGYTF. CDR3 nucleotides: TGTGCCAGTAGTATAGATAAAGGGGATGGCGGCTACACCTTC. The chain carries TRBV19 and TRBJ1-2, with D possibly TRBD1 on 5 matching bases. The CDR3 is 14 residues long. The V and J ends lost 0 bases and 8 bases respectively, with 13 bases between them. Germline values: CDR1 LNHDA, CDR2 SQIVND (reference sequence).

The chain combines TRBV4-1 with TRBJ2-5; D gene unclear. V shed 0 bases and J shed 3 bases, with 8 bases lying between them. The length of the CDR3 is 14 residues. Looked up from germline, CDR1 is MGHRA and CDR2 is YSYEKL. The CDR3 nucleotides are TGCGCCAGCAGCCAAGATCTGCGTAAAGAGACCCAGTACTTC. It is translated as CASSQDLRKETQYF.

The rearrangement links TRBV4-1 to TRBJ2-7; 7 nucleotides line up with TRBD1. Germline loops: CDR1 MGHRA, CDR2 YSYEKL. With V trimmed by 4 bases and J by 0 bases, 12 bases remained unmatched. The CDR3 spans 17 residues. The CDR3 region has the DNA TGCGCCAGCAGCCTCCATAATCAGTGGGACAGCTCCTACGAGCAGTACTTC. As protein: CASSLHNQWDSSYEQYF.

V is TRBV5-1 and J is TRBJ2-5; the match to TRBD1 covers 12 bases. The trim removed 5 bases at V and 5 bases at J, leaving 7 bases unmatched. Germline V CDR1 and CDR2: SGHRS, YFSETQ. CDR3 length: 15 residues. As DNA, the CDR3 is TGCGCCAGCAGTCCCGGGACAGGGGGCATGGAGACCCAGTACTTC. Translated, it gives CASSPGTGGMETQYF.

The genes are TRBV18 and TRBJ1-2, with D possibly TRBD1 on 5 matching bases. The CDR3 length is 13 residues. Germline V CDR1 and CDR2: KGHSH, LQKENI. V was trimmed by 6 bases and J by 3 bases, leaving 11 bases between them. CDR3 in amino acids: CASSPDSDYGYTF. CDR3 nucleotides: TGTGCCAGCTCTCCTGACAGCGACTATGGCTACACCTTC.

The rearrangement uses TRBV21-1 and TRBJ1-5; the table's D gene call, TRBD1, was not cross checked with the DNA. TRBV21-1 is given as a pseudogene. This CDR3 has 14 residues. CDR3 in amino acids: CASSKARGNQPQHF. The CDR3 nucleotides read TGTGCCAGCAGCAAAGCGAGGGGGAATCAGCCCCAGCATTTT.

V and J are TRBV7-9 and TRBJ2-7; TRBD1 is a possible D gene (5 bases). Trimming took 1 base from V and 2 from J, leaving 9 bases between them. There are 14 residues in the CDR3. Germline V CDR1 and CDR2: SEHNR, FQNEAQ (reference sequence). CDR3 sequence (DNA): TGTGCCAGCAGCTTAGAGCAGGGCCCCTACGAGCAGTACTTC. It translates to CASSLEQGPYEQYF.

The chain has TRBV7-9 and TRBJ1-1; D possibly corresponds to TRBD1 (5 bases). The V end was cut by 5 bases, the J end by 3 bases, with 16 bases between. This CDR3 is 15 amino acids long. Looked up from germline, CDR1 is SEHNR and CDR2 is FQNEAQ (reference sequence). This CDR3 reads CASSLGGKEDTEAFF. The CDR3 DNA sequence: TGTGCCAGCAGCCTGGGGGGGAAGGAGGACACTGAAGCTTTCTTT.

The chain carries TRBV13 and TRBJ2-7, with 7 bases fitting TRBD1. CDR1 and CDR2 from the germline V gene are PRHDT and FYEKMQ (reference sequence). Losses at the gene ends were 4 bases for V and 7 bases for J; bases not matched to a gene: 13. The CDR3 has 15 residues. The CDR3 DNA sequence: TGTGCCAGCAGCTCAACAGGGGAACTTTCCCCTGAGCAGTACTTC. It codes for CASSSTGELSPEQYF.

This chain joins TRBV15 and TRBJ1-5; no firm D call. V was shortened by 3 bases and J by 0 bases, with 6 bases between the two germline ends. The CDR3 loop spans 14 amino acids. Germline V gene lookup returns CDR1 LNHNV and CDR2 YYDKDF (reference sequence). The CDR3 DNA reads TGTGCCACCAGCAGCCCAGTTAGCAATCAGCCCCAGCATTTT. Translation gives CATSSPVSNQPQHF.

The chain is built from TRBV7-3 and TRBJ2-5; 9 nucleotides align to TRBD2. Germline V gives CDR1 SGHTA, CDR2 FQGTGA. V gave up 1 base and J gave up 4 bases; unmatched junction bases: 4. This CDR3 has 15 amino acids. The CDR3 coding sequence is TGTGCCAGCAGCTTAAGCGGGGGGGCCGTAGAGACCCAGTACTTC. Its translation: CASSLSGGAVETQYF.

The chain links TRBV27 to TRBJ2-7; tentative D call: TRBD2 (6 bases). Germline V gene sequence: CDR1 MNHEY, CDR2 SMNVEV (reference sequence). The CDR3 spans 14 residues. V lost 6 bases and J lost 5, with 17 bases in between. CDR3 DNA: TGTGCCAGCAGCCGACGGAGGGATTCCCACGAGCAGTACTTC. It translates to CASSRRRDSHEQYF.

This rearrangement joins TRBV11-2 to TRBJ2-5; the D gene is possibly TRBD2 (5 bases). Trimming removed 1 base from V and 5 bases from J, with 14 bases in between. CDR1 SGHAT and CDR2 FQNNGV come from the germline V gene. There are 15 residues in the CDR3. The CDR3 protein is CASSLGERRGETQYF. CDR3 DNA sequence: TGTGCCAGCAGCTTAGGTGAGAGGCGAGGGGAGACCCAGTACTTC.

This chain joins TRBV10-3 and TRBJ2-7; TRBD1 is a possible D gene (6 bases). The CDR3 is made up of 12 amino acids. Trimming took off 6 bases at V and 4 bases at J, with 10 bases between the two ends. Per the germline V gene, CDR1 is ENHRY and CDR2 is SYGVKD. The CDR3 region is CAISKGQYEQYF. The CDR3 DNA reads TGTGCCATCAGCAAAGGACAGTACGAGCAGTACTTC.

The gene calls are TRBV2 and TRBJ2-1; 15 nucleotides line up with TRBD2. The CDR3 loop spans 20 amino acids. CDR1 is SNHLY and CDR2 is FYNNEI in the germline V gene. V dropped 5 bases and J dropped 0; count of bases not matched to a gene: 11. CDR3: CASSTSWTSGGESSYNEQFF. CDR3 nucleotide sequence: TGTGCCAGCAGTACCTCTTGGACTAGCGGGGGGGAGAGCTCCTACAATGAGCAGTTCTTC.

The chain links TRBV27 to TRBJ1-5, with D hard to call. Germline V gives CDR1 MNHEY, CDR2 SMNVEV (reference sequence). The CDR3 covers 15 residues. Trimming removed 5 bases from V and 1 base from J, with 12 bases in between. The CDR3 DNA is TGTGCCAGCAGTCCCGCGGTCGTAAGCAATCAGCCCCAGCATTTT. Translated: CASSPAVVSNQPQHF.

This rearrangement joins TRBV27 to TRBJ1-1; a weak D match, TRBD1 (6 bases). Per the germline V gene, CDR1 is MNHEY and CDR2 is SMNVEV (reference sequence). The length of the CDR3 is 16 residues. V lost 5 bases to trimming and J lost 4 bases, with 20 bases between them. The CDR3 region is CASSITQGTRGTEAFF. CDR3 DNA: TGTGCCAGCAGTATAACGCAGGGGACGCGAGGCACTGAAGCTTTCTTT.

CDR3 loop: CASSDRDRGGSGYTF. CDR3 sequence (DNA): TGTGCCAGCAGTGACCGGGACAGGGGAGGAAGTGGCTACACCTTC. This chain links TRBV6-6 with TRBJ1-2, with 10 bases aligning to TRBD1. V lost 5 bases and J lost 7; bases outside the gene matches: 10. The CDR3 has 15 residues. The germline CDR1 and CDR2 sequences are MNHNY and SVGAGI (reference sequence).

This clone was detected a few times. The chain uses TRBV2 and TRBJ2-4; tentative D call: TRBD2 (6 bases). The germline gives CDR1 SNHLY, CDR2 FYNNEI. The V end was cut by 4 bases, the J end by 8 bases, with 15 bases between. The CDR3 runs 14 residues. The CDR3 protein is CASSATRASDIQYF. The CDR3 DNA reads TGTGCCAGCAGTGCGACTCGGGCTAGCGACATTCAGTACTTC.

The V call is TRBV6-6, the J call TRBJ1-2, with D possibly being TRBD1 (6 bases). The V gene's germline CDR1 is MNHNY and CDR2 SVGAGI (reference sequence). V was clipped by 2 bases and J by 5 bases, with 9 bases between them. The CDR3 is made up of 13 amino acids. CDR3 region: CASSYLGGYGYTF. The CDR3 DNA is TGTGCCAGCAGTTACCTAGGGGGTTATGGCTACACCTTC.